In its sample, the clone carrying this T cell receptor beta chain was seen a few times. Antigen: not known. Trimming left V 4 bases short and J 0 bases short, with 7 bases between. Per the germline V gene, CDR1 is SGHRS and CDR2 is YFSETQ. The CDR3 runs to 13 residues. Generated by immunoSEQ multiplex PCR, the TCRdb table keeps only in-frame clones and is missing some. The sample consists of 35,000 to 40,000 clones, approximately 80% of them appearing once. These data belong to a study of OX40 agonist ivuxolimab in advanced cancers. Notes on the study in general: Expanded peripheral T-cell antigen specificity went undetermined.

The rearrangement uses TRBV5-1 and TRBJ1-1; D gene uncertain. This material consisted of CD4+ or CD8+ T cells sorted from blood, taken in a trial of the OX40 agonist ivuxolimab. This sequence originates from an adult with an advanced solid tumor such as melanoma, head and neck, liver or kidney cancer. The CDR3 reads CASSEPLNTEAFF. The CDR3 DNA reads as TGCGCCAGCAGCGAACCGTTGAACACTGAAGCTTTCTTT.